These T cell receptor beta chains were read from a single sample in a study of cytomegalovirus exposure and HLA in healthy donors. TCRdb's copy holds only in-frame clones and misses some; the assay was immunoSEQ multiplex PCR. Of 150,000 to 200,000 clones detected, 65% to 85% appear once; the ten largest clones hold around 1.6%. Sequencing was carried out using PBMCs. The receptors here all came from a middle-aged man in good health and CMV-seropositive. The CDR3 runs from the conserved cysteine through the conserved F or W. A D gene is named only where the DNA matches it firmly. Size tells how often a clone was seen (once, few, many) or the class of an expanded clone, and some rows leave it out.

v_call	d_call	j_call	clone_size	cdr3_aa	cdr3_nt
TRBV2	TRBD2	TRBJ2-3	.	CASSLAGTDTQYF	TGTGCCAGCAGCTTAGCGGGAACAGATACGCAGTATTTT
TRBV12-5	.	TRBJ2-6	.	CASGLVRGGGANVLTF	TGTGCTAGTGGTTTGGTAAGGGGGGGAGGGGCCAACGTCCTGACTTTC
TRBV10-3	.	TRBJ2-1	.	CATRGSFSYNEQFF	TGTGCCACCCGTGGGAGCTTCTCCTACAATGAGCAGTTCTTC
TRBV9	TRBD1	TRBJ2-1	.	CASSALSPGQGPHSNNEQFF	TGTGCCAGCAGTGCACTATCCCCGGGACAGGGCCCCCATTCGAACAATGAGCAGTTCTTC
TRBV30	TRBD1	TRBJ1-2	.	CAWSMGQGGSGYTF	TGTGCCTGGAGTATGGGACAGGGGGGCTCCGGCTACACCTTC
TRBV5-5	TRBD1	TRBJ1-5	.	CASSPGQYSNQPQHF	TGTGCCAGCAGCCCGGGACAGTATAGCAATCAGCCCCAGCATTTT
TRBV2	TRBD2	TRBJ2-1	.	CASKGLAGGLNEQFF	TGTGCCAGCAAAGGACTAGCGGGAGGCCTCAATGAGCAGTTCTTC
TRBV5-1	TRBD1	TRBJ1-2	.	CASSPTSTGLIGYTF	TGCGCCAGCAGCCCAACATCGACAGGGTTAATCGGCTACACCTTC
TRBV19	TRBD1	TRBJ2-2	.	CASRPGQTNTGELFF	TGTGCCAGTAGACCGGGACAGACAAACACCGGGGAGCTGTTTTTT
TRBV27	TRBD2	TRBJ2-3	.	CASSSLGLAGSWGTDTQYF	TGTGCCAGCAGTTCCCTGGGACTAGCGGGGAGTTGGGGCACAGATACGCAGTATTTT
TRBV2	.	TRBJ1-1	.	CASSESGVSTEAFF	TGTGCCAGCAGTGAATCAGGGGTGAGCACTGAAGCTTTCTTT
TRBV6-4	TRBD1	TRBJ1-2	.	CASSDRQGYGYTF	TGTGCCAGCAGCGACAGACAGGGCTATGGCTACACCTTC
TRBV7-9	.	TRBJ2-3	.	CASSPPATDTQYF	TGTGCCAGCAGCCCCCCAGCGACAGATACGCAGTATTTT
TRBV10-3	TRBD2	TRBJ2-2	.	CAIRGEGTGELFF	TGTGCCATCAGGGGGGAGGGCACCGGGGAGCTGTTTTTT
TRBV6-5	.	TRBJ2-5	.	CASSPLTGQETQYF	TGTGCCAGCAGCCCTTTGACTGGTCAAGAGACCCAGTACTTC
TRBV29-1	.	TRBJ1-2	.	CSVEDSARPGGGYTF	TGCAGCGTTGAAGATTCGGCCCGTCCGGGCGGGGGCTACACCTTC
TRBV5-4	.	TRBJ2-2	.	CASSMTFTGELFF	TGTGCCAGCAGCATGACTTTCACCGGGGAGCTGTTTTTT
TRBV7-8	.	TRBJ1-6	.	CASSLPRQGSPLHF	TGTGCCAGCAGCTTACCCCGGCAGGGCTCACCCCTCCACTTT
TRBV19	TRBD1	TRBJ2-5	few	CASSTGGRETQYF	TGTGCCAGTAGTACAGGGGGCCGAGAGACCCAGTACTTC
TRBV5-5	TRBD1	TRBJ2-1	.	CASSLEGTGSYNEQFF	TGTGCCAGCAGCTTGGAGGGGACAGGGAGCTACAATGAGCAGTTCTTC
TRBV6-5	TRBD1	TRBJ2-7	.	CASSLRTGVYEQYF	TGTGCCAGCAGCCTACGGACAGGTGTCTACGAGCAGTACTTC
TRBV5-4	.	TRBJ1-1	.	CASSLFTTEAFF	TGTGCCAGCAGCTTGTTCACAACTGAAGCTTTCTTT
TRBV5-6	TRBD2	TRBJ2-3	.	CASSLLAEQADTQYF	TGTGCCAGCAGCTTGCTAGCGGAGCAGGCAGATACGCAGTATTTT
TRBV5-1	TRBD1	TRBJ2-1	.	CASSLPGQPNEQFF	TGCGCCAGCAGCCTCCCGGGACAGCCCAATGAGCAGTTCTTC
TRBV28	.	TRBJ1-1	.	CASRRGVNTEAFF	TGTGCCAGCCGCAGGGGAGTGAACACTGAAGCTTTCTTT
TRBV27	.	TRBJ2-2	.	CASSPPVAGELFF	TGTGCCAGCAGTCCTCCAGTGGCCGGGGAGCTGTTTTTT
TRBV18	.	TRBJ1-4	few	CASSRRGAGEESEKLFF	TGTGCCAGCTCACGCCGGGGGGCTGGGGAGGAGAGTGAAAAACTGTTTTTT
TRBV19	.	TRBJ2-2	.	CASSITGNTGELFF	TGTGCCAGTAGTATCACCGGGAACACCGGGGAGCTGTTTTTT
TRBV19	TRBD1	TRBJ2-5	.	CASNNPLTGAQETQYF	TGTGCCAGTAATAATCCCCTGACAGGGGCCCAAGAGACCCAGTACTTC
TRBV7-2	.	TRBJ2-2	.	CASSSGHSGELFF	TGTGCCAGCAGCTCCGGACATTCCGGGGAGCTGTTTTTT
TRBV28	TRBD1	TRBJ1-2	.	CASSPPGQFYGYTF	TGTGCCAGCAGTCCCCCGGGACAGTTCTATGGCTACACCTTC
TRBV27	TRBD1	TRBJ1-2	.	CASRKPLRDRDSYGYTF	TGTGCCAGCAGGAAACCTCTCCGGGACAGGGATTCCTATGGCTACACCTTC
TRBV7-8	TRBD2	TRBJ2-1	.	CASSLEGTTYNEQFF	TGTGCCAGCAGCTTAGAAGGGACTACCTACAATGAGCAGTTCTTC
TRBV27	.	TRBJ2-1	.	CASSPSFSGYNEQFF	TGTGCCAGCAGTCCATCATTTAGCGGATACAATGAGCAGTTCTTC
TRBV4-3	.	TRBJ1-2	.	CASSQEEAAGLANYGYTF	TGCGCCAGCAGCCAAGAGGAAGCCGCAGGGCTAGCTAACTATGGCTACACCTTC
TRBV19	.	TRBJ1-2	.	CASSGSGYTNYGYTF	TGTGCCAGTAGTGGCTCAGGCTACACTAACTATGGCTACACCTTC
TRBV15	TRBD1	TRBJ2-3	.	CATSRQGERTDTQYF	TGTGCCACCAGCAGACAGGGGGAACGTACAGATACGCAGTATTTT
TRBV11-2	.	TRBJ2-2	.	CASSLMAGSGELFF	TGTGCCAGCAGCTTAATGGCGGGGTCCGGGGAGCTGTTTTTT
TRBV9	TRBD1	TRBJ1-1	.	CASSPSDRAATEAFF	TGTGCCAGCAGCCCATCAGACAGGGCGGCCACTGAAGCTTTCTTT
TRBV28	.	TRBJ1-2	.	CASNPGPRRIYGYTF	TGTGCCAGCAATCCTGGCCCGCGGCGAATATATGGCTACACCTTC
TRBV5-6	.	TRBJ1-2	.	CASSSDRLYGYTF	TGTGCCAGCAGCTCGGACAGACTCTATGGCTACACCTTC
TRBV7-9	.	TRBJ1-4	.	CASSLVPRDEEKLFF	TGTGCCAGCAGCTTAGTCCCCAGGGATGAAGAAAAACTGTTTTTT
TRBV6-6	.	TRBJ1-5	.	CASSYSEAALDQPQHF	TGTGCCAGCAGTTACTCTGAAGCAGCCCTAGATCAGCCCCAGCATTTT
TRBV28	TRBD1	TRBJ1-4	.	CASSLSGGGEKLFF	TGTGCCAGCAGTTTGTCAGGGGGAGGTGAAAAACTGTTTTTT
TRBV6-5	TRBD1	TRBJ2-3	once	CASSYEGGSGDTQYF	TGTGCCAGCAGTTACGAAGGGGGCTCGGGCGATACGCAGTATTTT
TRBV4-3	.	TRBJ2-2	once	CASSQDPGTNTGELFF	TGCGCCAGCAGCCAAGACCCGGGGACGAACACCGGGGAGCTGTTTTTT
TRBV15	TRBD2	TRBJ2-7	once	CATSRRTSGSSYGQYF	TGTGCCACCAGCAGAAGGACTAGCGGGAGCTCCTACGGGCAGTACTTC
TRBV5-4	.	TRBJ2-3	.	CASSLRQGGDTQYF	TGTGCCAGCAGCTTGAGGCAGGGCGGAGATACGCAGTATTTT
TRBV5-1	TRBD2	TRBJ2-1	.	CASSSASGRIEQFF	TGCGCCAGCAGCTCTGCTAGCGGGAGGATTGAGCAGTTCTTC
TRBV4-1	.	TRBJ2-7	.	CASSLILQGGYEQYF	TGCGCCAGCAGCCTTATTCTACAGGGGGGGTACGAGCAGTACTTC
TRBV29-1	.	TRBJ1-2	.	CSVELGALGYTF	TGCAGCGTTGAACTGGGGGCATTAGGCTACACCTTC